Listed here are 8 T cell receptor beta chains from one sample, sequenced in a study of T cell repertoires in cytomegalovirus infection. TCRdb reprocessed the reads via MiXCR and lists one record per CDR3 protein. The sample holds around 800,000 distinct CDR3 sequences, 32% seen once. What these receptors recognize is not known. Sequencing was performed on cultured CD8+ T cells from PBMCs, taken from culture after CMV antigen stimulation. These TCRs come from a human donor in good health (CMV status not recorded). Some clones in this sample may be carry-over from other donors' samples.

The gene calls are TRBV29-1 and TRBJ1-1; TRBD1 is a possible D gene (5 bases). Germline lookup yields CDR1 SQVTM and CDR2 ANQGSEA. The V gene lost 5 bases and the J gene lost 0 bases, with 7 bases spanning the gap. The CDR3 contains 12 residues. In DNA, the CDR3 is TGCAGCGTTCCGGGACTGAACACTGAAGCTTTCTTT. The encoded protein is CSVPGLNTEAFF.

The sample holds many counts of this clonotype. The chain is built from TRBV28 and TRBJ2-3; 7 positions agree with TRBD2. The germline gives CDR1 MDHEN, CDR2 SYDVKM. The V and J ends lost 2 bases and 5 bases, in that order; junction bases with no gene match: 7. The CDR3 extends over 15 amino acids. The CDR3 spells CASSLLPGGEDTQYF. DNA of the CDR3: TGTGCCAGCAGTTTACTCCCGGGGGGAGAAGATACGCAGTATTTT.

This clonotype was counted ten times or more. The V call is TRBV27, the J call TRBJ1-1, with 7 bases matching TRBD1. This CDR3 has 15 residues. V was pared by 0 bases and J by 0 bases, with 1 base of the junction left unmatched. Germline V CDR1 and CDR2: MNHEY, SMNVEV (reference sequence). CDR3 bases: TGTGCCAGCAGTTTATCGACAGGGATGAACACTGAAGCTTTCTTT. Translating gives CASSLSTGMNTEAFF.

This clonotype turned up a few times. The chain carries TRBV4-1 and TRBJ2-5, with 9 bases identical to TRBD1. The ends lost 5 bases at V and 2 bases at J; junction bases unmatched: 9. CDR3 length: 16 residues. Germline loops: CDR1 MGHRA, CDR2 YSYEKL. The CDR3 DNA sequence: TGCGCCAGCAGCTGGACAGCCGGGACAGGGCAAGAGACCCAGTACTTC. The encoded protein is CASSWTAGTGQETQYF.

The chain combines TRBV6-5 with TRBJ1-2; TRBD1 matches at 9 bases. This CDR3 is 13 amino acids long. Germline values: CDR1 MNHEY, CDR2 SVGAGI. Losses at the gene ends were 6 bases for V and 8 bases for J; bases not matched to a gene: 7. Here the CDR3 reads CASSWTGVEGYTF. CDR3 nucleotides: TGTGCCAGCAGCTGGACAGGGGTTGAGGGCTACACCTTC.

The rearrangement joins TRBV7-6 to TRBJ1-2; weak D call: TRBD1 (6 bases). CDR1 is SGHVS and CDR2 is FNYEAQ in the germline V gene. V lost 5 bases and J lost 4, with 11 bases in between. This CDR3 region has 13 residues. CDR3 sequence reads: CASSNRETYGYTF. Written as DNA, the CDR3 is TGTGCCAGCAGCAACAGGGAGACCTATGGCTACACCTTC.

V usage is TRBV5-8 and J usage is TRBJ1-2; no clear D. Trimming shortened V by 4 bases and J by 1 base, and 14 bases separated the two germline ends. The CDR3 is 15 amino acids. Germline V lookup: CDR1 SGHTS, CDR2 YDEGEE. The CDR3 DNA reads TGTGCCAGCAGCGGGTGGCAGGCTCTTAACTATGGCTACACCTTC. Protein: CASSGWQALNYGYTF.

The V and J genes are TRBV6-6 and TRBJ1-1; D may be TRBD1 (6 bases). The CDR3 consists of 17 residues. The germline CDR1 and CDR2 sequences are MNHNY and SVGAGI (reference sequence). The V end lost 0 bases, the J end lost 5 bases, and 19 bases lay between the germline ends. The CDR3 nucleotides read TGTGCCAGCAGTTACTCGGTACAGGGAAGTTATATTACTGAAGCTTTCTTT. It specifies CASSYSVQGSYITEAFF.